This TCR beta chain originates from a study of control samples from healthy donors and cancer patients (TCRdb year 2020). The library came from the immunoSEQ multiplex PCR assay. What TCRdb holds here is the immuneACCESS table cut down to in-frame rearrangements. Part of the clones is not present; checked against another copy, under half of the missing clones reflect an unresolved V gene, and the others are unexplained. The sample includes around 94,000 clones, with about 91% observed a single time. Clones ranked in the top ten supply 2% to 3% of the sample. Details on this clone: Its antigen is not yet known. No base qualities exist here, and no much larger clone lies one base off it.

Including cysteine and phenylalanine, the CDR3 has 13 amino acids. Just CDR3 DNA is preserved here, 39 bases in frame from base 1. V was cut back by 7 bases and J by 0 bases, leaving a gap of 7 bases between them. CDR1 and CDR2, per the germline V gene (reference sequence), are LNHDA and SQIVND. The sample consisted of blood. The rearrangement joined TRBV19 to TRBJ2-1; the D gene identity is not certain. This TCR was recovered from a woman aged 18 to 35 in good health. CDR3 reads: CASISSSYNEQFF. The nucleotides read TGTGCCAGTATTTCAAGCTCCTACAATGAGCAGTTCTTC.